Presented here are 21 T cell receptor beta chains from one specimen sequenced in a study of cytomegalovirus exposure and HLA in healthy donors. A multiplex PCR was run with 60 Vbeta primers and 13 Jbeta primers. Data came from immunoSEQ multiplex PCR; TCRdb stores just in-frame clones and leaves some out. The sample carries 100,000 to 150,000 clones, around 82% recorded once. The specimen was PBMCs. The receptors stem from a young man in good health and CMV-seropositive.

V gene TRBV29-1 combines with J gene TRBJ1-2; D perhaps matches TRBD1 (5 bases). The ends were cut back, 7 bases at V and 6 bases at J, with 12 bases in the middle. In germline, CDR1 is SQVTM, CDR2 ANQGSEA. This CDR3 has 11 residues. This chain's CDR3 is CSEEGEDGYTF. As DNA, the CDR3 is TGCAGCGAGGAAGGGGAAGATGGCTACACCTTC.

The chain combines TRBV7-9 with TRBJ2-7; 10 positions agree with TRBD2. The CDR3 has 14 residues. Germline trimming cut 2 bases from V and 5 bases from J; bases unmatched to any gene: 3. The germline V gene encodes CDR1 SEHNR and CDR2 FQNEAQ (reference sequence). The CDR3 DNA reads as TGTGCCAGCAGCTTAACTAGCGGGACCCACGAGCAGTACTTC. It is translated as CASSLTSGTHEQYF.

The chain carries TRBV6-1 and TRBJ1-2, with TRBD1 identical over 8 bases. CDR1 is MNHNS, CDR2 SASEGT, per germline. V lost 6 bases to trimming and J lost 4 bases; unmatched junction nucleotides: 7. This CDR3 region has 14 residues. The CDR3 here is CASSNRGEVYGYTF. CDR3 DNA sequence: TGTGCCAGCAGCAACAGGGGGGAGGTCTATGGCTACACCTTC.

This sequence joins TRBV29-1 and TRBJ2-7, with TRBD1 matching over 9 bases. After removal of 6 bases from V and 6 bases from J, the junction contained 3 bases not matched to a gene. The CDR3 has 11 amino acids. CDR1 is SQVTM, CDR2 ANQGSEA, per germline. CDR3 DNA: TGCAGCGTGAGGACAGGGGTCGAGCAGTACTTC. It yields the protein CSVRTGVEQYF.

The rearrangement joins TRBV5-4 to TRBJ1-4, with 11 bases lining up with TRBD1. Germline loops: CDR1 SGHNT, CDR2 YYREEE (reference sequence). The CDR3 spans 15 residues. V was clipped by 3 bases and J by 5 bases; unmatched bases: 3. The CDR3 nucleotides read TGTGCCAGCAGCTCCAGGGACAGGGGGAATGAAAAACTGTTTTTT. It codes for CASSSRDRGNEKLFF.

This clone was observed once. The CDR3 spells CARPMGLAGVNNEQFF. The CDR3, as DNA: TGTGCCAGACCAATGGGACTAGCGGGAGTCAACAATGAGCAGTTCTTC. V is TRBV10-3 and J is TRBJ2-1; 14 bases fit TRBD2. This CDR3 has 16 residues. J was trimmed by 5 bases and V by 10 bases; bases with no gene match: 10. Germline V gives CDR1 ENHRY, CDR2 SYGVKD.

J is TRBJ1-1 and V is TRBV5-1; D not resolved. Germline values: CDR1 SGHRS, CDR2 YFSETQ. The CDR3 has 15 amino acids. V was clipped by 2 bases and J by 11 bases, with 22 bases between them. The CDR3 bases are TGCGCCAGCAGCTTAAATACTAACTCACTCCTTGGGGCTTTCTTT. Translating it yields CASSLNTNSLLGAFF.

The chain combines TRBV7-3 with TRBJ2-1; 9 nucleotides align to TRBD1. Germline V gives CDR1 SGHTA, CDR2 FQGTGA. The J segment lost 1 base and the V segment lost 5 bases, leaving 12 bases of the junction unmatched. There are 18 residues in the CDR3. CDR3 in DNA: TGTGCCAGCAGCCAGCGGGGACTTGGGACAGGGTCCTACAATGAGCAGTTCTTC. Translated: CASSQRGLGTGSYNEQFF. Full variable domain (remainder filled in from reference TRBV7-3 and TRBJ2-1): GAGVSQTPSNKVTEKGKYVELRCDPISGHTALYWYRQSLGQGPEFLIYFQGTGAADDSGLPNDRFFAVRPEGSVSTLKIQRTERGDSAVYLCASSQRGLGTGSYNEQFFGPGTRLTVL.

The chain recombines TRBV7-2 with TRBJ1-2, with D possibly matching TRBD1 (5 bases). This CDR3 has 15 residues. Trimming pared 5 bases from V and 4 bases from J, leaving 17 bases between. From germline, CDR1 is SGHTA and CDR2 FQGNSA. The CDR3 region has the DNA TGTGCCAGCAGCCATAAATCGGGGGGAGGCTATGGCTACACCTTC. It translates to CASSHKSGGGYGYTF.

The CDR3 bases are TGCGCCAGCAGCCAAGCGGCTAGCGGTGCCTACGAGCAGTACTTC. Translation: CASSQAASGAYEQYF. The V call is TRBV4-3, the J call TRBJ2-7, with 7 nucleotides matching TRBD2. Trimming took 1 base from V and 2 from J; bases not matched to a gene: 5. The CDR3 runs 15 residues. Germline V CDR1 and CDR2: LGHNA, YSLEER.

The chain is built from TRBV13 and TRBJ2-7; tentative D call: TRBD1 (5 bases). V was trimmed by 0 bases and J by 4 bases, leaving 10 bases between them. The CDR3 is made up of 14 amino acids. Germline V lookup: CDR1 PRHDT, CDR2 FYEKMQ (reference sequence). Here the CDR3 reads CASSLGLKGYEQYF. The CDR3 coding sequence is TGTGCCAGCAGCTTAGGCCTAAAGGGGTACGAGCAGTACTTC.

The chain has TRBV19 and TRBJ2-7, with 8 bases identical to TRBD1. In germline, CDR1 is LNHDA, CDR2 SQIVND (reference sequence). Losses at the gene ends were 3 bases for V and 2 bases for J; bases not matched to a gene: 9. This CDR3 contains 16 residues. DNA for the CDR3: TGTGCCAGTAGTATCTCCGGGACAGGTTTTCCCTACGAGCAGTACTTC. Translating gives CASSISGTGFPYEQYF. Drawing the rest from reference TRBV19 and TRBJ2-7, the complete variable domain is DGGITQSPKYLFRKEGQNVTLSCEQNLNHDAMYWYRQDPGQGLRLIYYSQIVNDFQKGDIAEGYSVSREKKESFPLTVTSAQKNPTAFYLCASSISGTGFPYEQYFGPGTRLTVT.

Of note for this clone: Sequence at one end of the junction differs from germline and may be a read error. V and J are TRBV4-3 and TRBJ2-7; maybe TRBD1 (5 bases). CDR3 length equals 16 residues. Germline CDR1 and CDR2: LGHNA and YSLEER. As DNA, the CDR3 is TGCGCCAGCAGCCAAGATTTAGGGGCTCGACCCCCCTCACACGTATTC. This sequence encodes CASSQDLGARPPSHVF.

The J gene is TRBJ2-2, the V gene TRBV4-1; 12 bases match TRBD2. V trimming: 2 bases; J trimming: 3 bases; junction bases outside the gene matches: 7. In germline, CDR1 is MGHRA, CDR2 YSYEKL. CDR3 length equals 18 residues. The CDR3 nucleotides are TGCGCCAGCAGCCAAAATCCTAGCGGGAGGGGCGACACCGGGGAGCTGTTTTTT. It codes for CASSQNPSGRGDTGELFF.

This clone has just one count. Compared with germline, one end of the junction differs, possibly owing to a read error. This chain connects TRBV10-2 to TRBJ2-7; TRBD2 might be the D (5 bases). The CDR3 extends over 16 amino acids. Germline assignment: CDR1 WSHSY and CDR2 SAAADI. The CDR3 sequence: CASTESASSTSYEQYF. The CDR3 region has the DNA TGCGCCAGCACTGAGTCGGCTAGCTCAACCTCCTACGAGCAGTACTTC.

This clone appeared a single time. The V and J genes are TRBV19 and TRBJ2-7; perhaps TRBD1 as D (6 bases). Germline CDR1 reads LNHDA; CDR2 reads SQIVND (reference sequence). CDR3 length: 14 residues. Trimming stripped 1 base from V and 3 bases from J, with 10 bases between. The CDR3 DNA follows: TGTGCCAGTAGTATAGCCAGGGGAGACTACGAGCAGTACTTC. It encodes CASSIARGDYEQYF.

As to this clone: Within the sample, other DNA sequences also encode this same CDR3. The chain employs TRBV7-8 and TRBJ1-1; D may be TRBD1 (6 bases). The CDR3 is 13 amino acids. V gave up 2 bases and J gave up 4 bases, with 8 bases separating them. The germline CDR1 and CDR2 sequences are SGHVS and FQNEAQ. The CDR3 region has the DNA TGTGCCAGCAGCTTACTAGGGGGCACTGAAGCTTTCTTT. Residues: CASSLLGGTEAFF.

The chain joins TRBV19 to TRBJ2-1, with 7 bases that match TRBD2. V dropped 7 bases and J dropped 6; count of bases not matched to a gene: 12. This CDR3 spans 15 amino acids. Germline V gene lookup returns CDR1 LNHDA and CDR2 SQIVND (reference sequence). The CDR3 DNA follows: TGTGCCAGTACCTCCACCGGGGGGAGCCTCAATGAGCAGTTCTTC. This codes for CASTSTGGSLNEQFF. Filled out from reference TRBV19 and TRBJ2-1, the complete variable domain reads DGGITQSPKYLFRKEGQNVTLSCEQNLNHDAMYWYRQDPGQGLRLIYYSQIVNDFQKGDIAEGYSVSREKKESFPLTVTSAQKNPTAFYLCASTSTGGSLNEQFFGPGTRLTVL.

V usage is TRBV19 and J usage is TRBJ2-7; a possible D gene is TRBD1 (6 bases). The CDR3 consists of 13 residues. Trimming stripped 1 base from V and 3 bases from J, with 7 bases between. CDR1 is LNHDA and CDR2 is SQIVND in the germline V gene (reference sequence). The CDR3 is CASSIGQDYEQYF. CDR3 sequence (DNA): TGTGCCAGTAGTATAGGACAGGACTACGAGCAGTACTTC.

This clone has more than one count but fewer than ten. The chain joins TRBV5-1 to TRBJ2-2, with D possibly matching TRBD2 (5 bases). CDR1 is SGHRS, CDR2 YFSETQ, per germline. The germline V and J ends were trimmed by 5 bases and 4 bases, with 12 bases remaining between them. The CDR3 has 14 amino acids. This CDR3 reads CASREARGTGELFF. For the CDR3, the DNA is TGCGCCAGCAGAGAGGCTCGGGGCACCGGGGAGCTGTTTTTT. The entire variable domain, with the rest obtained from reference TRBV5-1 and TRBJ2-2, is as follows: KAGVTQTPRYLIKTRGQQVTLSCSPISGHRSVSWYQQTPGQGLQFLFEYFSETQRNKGNFPGRFSGRQFSNSRSEMNVSTLELGDSALYLCASREARGTGELFFGEGSRLTVL.

The chain combines TRBV28 with TRBJ2-7; 14 bases are a match to TRBD2. Trimming removed 8 bases from V and 7 bases from J; junction bases left unmatched: 7. The CDR3 loop spans 14 amino acids. CDR1 MDHEN and CDR2 SYDVKM come from the germline V gene. The CDR3 sequence: CASGTSGGSTEQYF. CDR3 nucleotides: TGTGCCAGCGGGACTAGCGGGGGCTCTACGGAGCAGTACTTC.